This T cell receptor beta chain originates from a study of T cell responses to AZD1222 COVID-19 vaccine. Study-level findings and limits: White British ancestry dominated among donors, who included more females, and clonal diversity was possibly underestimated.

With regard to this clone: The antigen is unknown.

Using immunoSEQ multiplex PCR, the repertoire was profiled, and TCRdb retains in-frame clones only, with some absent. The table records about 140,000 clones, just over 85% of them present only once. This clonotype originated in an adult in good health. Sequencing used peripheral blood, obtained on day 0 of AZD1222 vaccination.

As DNA, the CDR3 is TGTGCCAGCAGCTTAGTACTGAACACTGAAGCTTTCTTT. This gives the protein CASSLVLNTEAFF. The V gene is TRBV7-8, the J gene TRBJ1-1; D gene ambiguous. From germline, CDR1 is SGHVS and CDR2 FQNEAQ. The CDR3 totals 13 residues. V lost 1 base to trimming and J lost 0 bases, with 3 bases between them.